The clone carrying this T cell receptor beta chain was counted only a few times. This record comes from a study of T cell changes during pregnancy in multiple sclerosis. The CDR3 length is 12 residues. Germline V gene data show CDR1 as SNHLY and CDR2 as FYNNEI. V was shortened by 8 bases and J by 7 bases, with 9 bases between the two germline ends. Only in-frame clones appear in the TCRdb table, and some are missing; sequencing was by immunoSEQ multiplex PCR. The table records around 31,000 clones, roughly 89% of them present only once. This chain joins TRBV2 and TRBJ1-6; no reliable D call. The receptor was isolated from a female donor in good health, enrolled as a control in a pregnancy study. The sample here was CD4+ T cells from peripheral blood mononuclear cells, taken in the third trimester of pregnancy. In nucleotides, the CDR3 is TGTGCCAGCCTTAGCACGAATTCACCCCTCCACTTT. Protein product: CASLSTNSPLHF. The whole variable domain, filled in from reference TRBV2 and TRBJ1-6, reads EPEVTQTPSHQVTQMGQEVILRCVPISNHLYFYWYRQILGQKVEFLVSFYNNEISEKSEIFDDQFSVERPDGSNFTLKIRSTKLEDSAMYFCASLSTNSPLHFGNGTRLTVT.